This is a list of T cell receptor beta chains from one sample in a study of Ad26.COV2.S vaccination and SARS-CoV-2 variants. Profiling relied on immunoSEQ multiplex PCR, and the TCRdb table lists in-frame clones only, not all of them. In the table there are about 350,000 clones, about 89% of which are singletons. The material sequenced was peripheral blood, taken in a trial of Ad26.COV2.S vaccine versus placebo. The receptors derive from a person between 18 and 59 years old who received the Ad26.COV2.S COVID-19 vaccine or a placebo. Both conserved end residues are part of each CDR3. The D gene is left open where the match is weak. The size of a clone is reported for some rows only, either as once, few or many, or as a class for expanded clones.

.	TRBJ2-5	TRBV12-3/TRBV12-4	.	CASSPNKETQYF	TGTGCCAGCAGTCCGAATAAAGAGACCCAGTACTTC
.	TRBJ2-7	TRBV4-2	TRBD2	CASSQGRTSGGYEQYF	TGTGCCAGCAGCCAGGGTCGTACTAGCGGGGGATACGAGCAGTACTTC
.	TRBJ1-6	TRBV6-2/TRBV6-3	.	CASSPGLSSYNSPLHF	TGTGCCAGCAGTCCGGGCCTGAGCTCCTATAATTCACCCCTCCACTTT
.	TRBJ2-2	TRBV27	TRBD1	CASSPPRTGGTGELFF	TGTGCCAGCAGTCCGCCTCGGACAGGGGGCACCGGGGAGCTGTTTTTT
.	TRBJ1-2	TRBV5-8	.	CASSLPGGALKDGYTF	TGTGCCAGCAGCCTACCAGGTGGGGCACTTAAGGATGGCTACACCTTC
.	TRBJ1-1	TRBV7-8	.	CASSLAPMETPEAFF	TGTGCCAGCAGCTTAGCTCCCATGGAGACACCCGAAGCTTTCTTT
.	TRBJ2-3	TRBV24-1	TRBD1	CATSDPTGGPSTDTQYF	TGTGCCACCAGTGACCCTACAGGGGGCCCAAGCACAGATACGCAGTATTTT
.	TRBJ2-1	TRBV24-1	.	CATSQGGSYNEQFF	TGTGCCACCAGTCAGGGGGGCTCCTACAATGAGCAGTTCTTC
.	TRBJ1-1	TRBV10-3	.	CAISDPGRENTEAFF	TGTGCCATCAGTGACCCGGGACGGGAGAACACTGAAGCTTTCTTT
.	TRBJ1-2	TRBV28	TRBD1	CASSLLNLPGQGGDGYTF	TGTGCCAGCAGTTTACTAAACCTGCCGGGACAGGGTGGGGATGGCTACACCTTC
.	TRBJ2-1	TRBV27	.	CASSDSFYNEQFF	TGTGCCAGCAGTGACAGTTTTTACAATGAGCAGTTCTTC
.	TRBJ2-7	TRBV18	.	CASSLSQGTYEQYF	TGTGCCAGCTCACTGAGCCAGGGGACCTACGAGCAGTACTTC
.	TRBJ2-5	TRBV6-5	TRBD2	CASSSAGVETQYF	TGTGCCAGCAGTTCTGCGGGAGTGGAGACCCAGTACTTC
.	TRBJ1-6	TRBV5-5	.	CASSFSQRYNSPLHF	TGTGCCAGCAGCTTCAGCCAGCGCTATAATTCACCCCTCCACTTT
.	TRBJ2-2	TRBV19	TRBD2	CASTVLAGGFSSDTGELFF	TGTGCCAGTACCGTCCTAGCGGGGGGGTTTTCGAGTGACACCGGGGAGCTGTTTTTT
once	TRBJ1-5	TRBV7-8	.	CASSSTRDSNQPQHF	TGTGCCAGCAGCTCTACCAGAGATAGCAATCAGCCCCAGCATTTT
.	TRBJ2-3	TRBV5-4	TRBD1	CASIPSGGADTQYF	TGTGCCAGCATCCCCTCAGGGGGTGCAGATACGCAGTATTTT
.	TRBJ2-7	TRBV11-2	.	CASSLGRAASYEQYF	TGTGCCAGCAGCTTAGGTCGGGCTGCGTCCTACGAGCAGTACTTC
.	TRBJ1-2	TRBV19	.	CASSIKGNYGYTF	TGTGCCAGTAGTATCAAAGGGAACTATGGCTACACCTTC
.	TRBJ2-5	TRBV5-1	TRBD2	CASSLEGLAGGARETQYF	TGCGCCAGCAGCTTGGAGGGACTAGCGGGGGGGGCCCGGGAGACCCAGTACTTC
.	TRBJ2-1	TRBV3-1/TRBV3-2	TRBD1	CASSQGTGGQQFF	TGTGCCAGCAGCCAAGGGACAGGGGGACAGCAGTTCTTC
.	TRBJ1-2	TRBV21-1	.	CARRPRDNPSYSYGYTF	TGTGCCAGACGACCCCGGGACAACCCAAGCTACAGCTATGGCTACACCTTC